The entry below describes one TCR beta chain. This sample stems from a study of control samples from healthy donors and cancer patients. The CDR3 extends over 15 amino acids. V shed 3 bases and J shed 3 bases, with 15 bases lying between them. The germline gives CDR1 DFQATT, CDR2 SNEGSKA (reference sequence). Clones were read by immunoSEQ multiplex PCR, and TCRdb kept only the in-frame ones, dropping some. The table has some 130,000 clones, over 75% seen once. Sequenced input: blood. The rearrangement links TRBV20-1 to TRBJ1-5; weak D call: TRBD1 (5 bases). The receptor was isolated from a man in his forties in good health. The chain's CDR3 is CSASYPGGINQPQHF. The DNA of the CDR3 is TGCAGTGCTAGTTACCCGGGGGGGATCAATCAGCCCCAGCATTTT.